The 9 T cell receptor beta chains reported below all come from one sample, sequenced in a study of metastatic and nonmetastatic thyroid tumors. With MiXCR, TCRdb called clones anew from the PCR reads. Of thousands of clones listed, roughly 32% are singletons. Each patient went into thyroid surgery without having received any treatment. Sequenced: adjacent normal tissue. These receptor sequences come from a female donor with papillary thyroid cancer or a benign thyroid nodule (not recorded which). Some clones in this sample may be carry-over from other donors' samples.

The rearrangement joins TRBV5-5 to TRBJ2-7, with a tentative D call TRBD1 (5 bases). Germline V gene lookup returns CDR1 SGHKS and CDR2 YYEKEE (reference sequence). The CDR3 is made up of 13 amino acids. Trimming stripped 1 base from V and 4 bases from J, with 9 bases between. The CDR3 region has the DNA TGTGCCAGCAGCTTGCAGGGCTATTACGAGCAGTACTTC. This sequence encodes CASSLQGYYEQYF.

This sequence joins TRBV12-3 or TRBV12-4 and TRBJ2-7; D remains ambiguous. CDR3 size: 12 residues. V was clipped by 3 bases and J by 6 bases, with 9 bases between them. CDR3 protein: CASSLDEREQYF. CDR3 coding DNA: TGTGCCAGCAGTTTGGATGAGCGCGAGCAGTACTTC.

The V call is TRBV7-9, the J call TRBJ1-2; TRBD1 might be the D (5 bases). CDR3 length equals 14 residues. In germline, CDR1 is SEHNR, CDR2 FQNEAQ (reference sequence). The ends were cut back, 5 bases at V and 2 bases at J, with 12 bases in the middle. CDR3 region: CASSPGHENYGYTF. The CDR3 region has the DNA TGTGCCAGCAGCCCAGGGCATGAGAACTATGGCTACACCTTC.

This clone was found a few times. DNA for the CDR3: TGTGCCAGCAGTAAACTTCAAGGGACTGAAGCTTTCTTT. Amino acids: CASSKLQGTEAFF. V gene TRBV6-1 combines with J gene TRBJ1-1, with no clear D. V lost 5 bases to trimming and J lost 5 bases, with 12 bases between them. The length of the CDR3 is 13 residues. Germline V gene data show CDR1 as MNHNS and CDR2 as SASEGT.

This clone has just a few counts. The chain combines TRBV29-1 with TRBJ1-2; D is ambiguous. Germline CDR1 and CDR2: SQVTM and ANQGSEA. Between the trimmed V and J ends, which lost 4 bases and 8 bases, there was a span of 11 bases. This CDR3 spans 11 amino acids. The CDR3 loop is CSVVAGNGYTF. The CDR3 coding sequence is TGCAGCGTTGTGGCCGGGAACGGCTACACCTTC.

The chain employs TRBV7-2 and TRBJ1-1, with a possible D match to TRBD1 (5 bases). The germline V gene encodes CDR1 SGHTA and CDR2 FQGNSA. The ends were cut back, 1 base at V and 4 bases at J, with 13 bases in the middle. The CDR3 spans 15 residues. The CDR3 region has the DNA TGTGCCAGCAGCTTAGTCGGGGGTATGGGCACTGAAGCTTTCTTT. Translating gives CASSLVGGMGTEAFF.

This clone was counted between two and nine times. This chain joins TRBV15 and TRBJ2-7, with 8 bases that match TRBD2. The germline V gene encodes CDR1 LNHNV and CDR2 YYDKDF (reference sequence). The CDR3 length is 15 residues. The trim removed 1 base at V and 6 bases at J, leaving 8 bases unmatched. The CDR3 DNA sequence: TGTGCCACCAGCAGAGTGGGGGCGGGAGGAGGCGAGCAGTACTTC. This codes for CATSRVGAGGGEQYF.

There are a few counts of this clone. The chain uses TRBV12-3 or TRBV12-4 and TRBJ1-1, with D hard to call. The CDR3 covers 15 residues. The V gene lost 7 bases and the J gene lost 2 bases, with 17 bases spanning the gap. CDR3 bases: TGTGCCAGCATTTTTATCCATGGGGATAACACTGAAGCTTTCTTT. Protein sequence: CASIFIHGDNTEAFF.

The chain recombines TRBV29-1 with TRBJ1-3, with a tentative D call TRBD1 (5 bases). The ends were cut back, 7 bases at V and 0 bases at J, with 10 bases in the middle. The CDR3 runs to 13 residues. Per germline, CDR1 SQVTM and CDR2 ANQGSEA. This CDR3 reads CSARGSSGNTIYF. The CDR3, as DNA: TGCAGCGCCCGGGGCAGCTCTGGAAACACCATATATTTT.